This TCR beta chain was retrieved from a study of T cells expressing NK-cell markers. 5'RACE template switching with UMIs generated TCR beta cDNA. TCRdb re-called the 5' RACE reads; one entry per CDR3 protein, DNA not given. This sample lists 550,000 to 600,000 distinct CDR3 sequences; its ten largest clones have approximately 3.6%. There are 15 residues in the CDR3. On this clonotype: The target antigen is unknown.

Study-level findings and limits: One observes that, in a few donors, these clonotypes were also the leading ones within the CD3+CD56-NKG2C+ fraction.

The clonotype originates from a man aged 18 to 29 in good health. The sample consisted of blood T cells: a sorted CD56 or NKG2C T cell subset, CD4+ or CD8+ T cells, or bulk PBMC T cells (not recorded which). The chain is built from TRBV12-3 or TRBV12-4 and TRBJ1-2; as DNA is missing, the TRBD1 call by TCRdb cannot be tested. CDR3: CASSSRDTLNYGYTF.